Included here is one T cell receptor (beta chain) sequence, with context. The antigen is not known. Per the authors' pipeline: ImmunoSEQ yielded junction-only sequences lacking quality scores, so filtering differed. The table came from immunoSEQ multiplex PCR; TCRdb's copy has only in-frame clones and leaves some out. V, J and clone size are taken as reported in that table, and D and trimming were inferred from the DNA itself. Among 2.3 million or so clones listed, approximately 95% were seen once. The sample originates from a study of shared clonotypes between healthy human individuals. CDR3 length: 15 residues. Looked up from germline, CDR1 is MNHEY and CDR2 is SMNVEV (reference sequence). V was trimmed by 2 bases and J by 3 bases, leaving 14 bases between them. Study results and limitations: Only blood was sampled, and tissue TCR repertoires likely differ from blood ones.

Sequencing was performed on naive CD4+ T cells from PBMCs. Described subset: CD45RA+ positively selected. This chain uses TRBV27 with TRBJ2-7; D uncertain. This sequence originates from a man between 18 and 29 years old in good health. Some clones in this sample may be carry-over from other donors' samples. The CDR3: CASSLDRQLIYEQYF. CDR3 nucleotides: TGTGCCAGCAGTTTAGATCGGCAGCTTATCTACGAGCAGTACTTC.